These 10 T cell receptor beta chains were sequenced from one sample in a study of cytomegalovirus exposure and HLA in healthy donors. The study ran its PCR with 60 Vbeta and 13 Jbeta primers. Measured with immunoSEQ multiplex PCR; TCRdb has only the in-frame clones, and not every one. This sample has some 170,000 clones, with roughly four fifths found just once. Sample: PBMCs. The source of these receptors is a man between 50 and 59 years old in good health and CMV-seropositive.

The chain combines TRBV28 with TRBJ2-1; the match to TRBD2 covers 11 bases. V lost 2 bases, J lost 4 bases, and 4 bases stayed unmatched. The CDR3 totals 16 residues. Per germline, CDR1 MDHEN and CDR2 SYDVKM. The DNA for the CDR3 is TGTGCCAGCAGTTTACTAGCGGGGGGTGGGTACAATGAGCAGTTCTTC. This codes for CASSLLAGGGYNEQFF.

This clone was seen a handful of times. The V gene is TRBV19, the J gene TRBJ2-5, with 9 bases that match TRBD2. The CDR3 is 16 residues long. Germline values: CDR1 LNHDA, CDR2 SQIVND (reference sequence). V shed 6 bases and J 4 bases; nucleotides not matched to a gene: 12. In DNA, the CDR3 is TGTGCCAGTAGCAAAATAGCGGGAGCAGCCGGAGAGACCCAGTACTTC. This gives the protein CASSKIAGAAGETQYF.

The chain carries TRBV28 and TRBJ1-2; D is possibly TRBD1 (5 bases). The CDR3 loop spans 14 amino acids. V was trimmed by 6 bases and J by 4 bases, leaving 15 bases between them. Germline V gives CDR1 MDHEN, CDR2 SYDVKM. CDR3 in amino acids: CASSDPQGLYGYTF. The CDR3 DNA reads as TGTGCCAGCAGCGACCCGCAGGGACTCTATGGCTACACCTTC.

The chain employs TRBV28 and TRBJ2-2, with 8 bases lining up with TRBD2. V shed 3 bases and J 7 bases; nucleotides not matched to a gene: 10. The CDR3 covers 16 residues. The germline gives CDR1 MDHEN, CDR2 SYDVKM. CDR3 in DNA: TGTGCCAGCAGTTTGGCGGGAGGCCTCTCACGCGGGGAGCTGTTTTTT. Its translation: CASSLAGGLSRGELFF. Looking up the rest from reference TRBV28 and TRBJ2-2 gives the full variable domain: DVKVTQSSRYLVKRTGEKVFLECVQDMDHENMFWYRQDPGLGLRLIYFSYDVKMKEKGDIPEGYSVSREKKERFSLILESASTNQTSMYLCASSLAGGLSRGELFFGEGSRLTVL.

This rearrangement joins TRBV9 to TRBJ2-1; 7 bases agree with TRBD2. CDR1 and CDR2 (germline): SGDLS, YYNGEE. V trimming: 0 bases; J trimming: 8 bases; junction bases outside the gene matches: 8. The CDR3 loop spans 15 amino acids. For the CDR3, the DNA is TGTGCCAGCAGCGTAGCAGGACTAGAAGTCGATGAGCAGTTCTTC. Translated: CASSVAGLEVDEQFF.

This clone was seen more than once but under ten times. J is TRBJ2-2 and V is TRBV6-6; 9 bases match TRBD2. Per the germline V gene, CDR1 is MNHNY and CDR2 is SVGAGI (reference sequence). This CDR3 has 16 residues. J was trimmed by 4 bases and V by 5 bases; bases with no gene match: 8. CDR3 region: CASSKRLAETTGELFF. DNA of the CDR3: TGTGCCAGCAGTAAAAGACTAGCGGAGACCACCGGGGAGCTGTTTTTT.

V usage is TRBV19 and J usage is TRBJ1-2; TRBD1 might be the D (6 bases). This CDR3 has 11 residues. Germline V gene data show CDR1 as LNHDA and CDR2 as SQIVND (reference sequence). With 7 bases removed from V and 8 bases from J, the gap between germline ends came to 11 bases. The CDR3 coding sequence is TGTGCCAGTATTGGGACACCCGGCTACACCTTC. Translation: CASIGTPGYTF.

This rearrangement joins TRBV5-1 to TRBJ1-2; possibly TRBD1 for D (6 bases). The ends were cut back, 4 bases at V and 0 bases at J, with 10 bases in the middle. The CDR3 extends over 14 amino acids. Germline V gene data show CDR1 as SGHRS and CDR2 as YFSETQ. CDR3 amino acids: CASSQRTANYGYTF. For the CDR3, the DNA is TGCGCCAGCAGCCAGAGGACAGCTAACTATGGCTACACCTTC.

This rearrangement joins TRBV7-6 to TRBJ2-7; 7 bases line up with TRBD2. This CDR3 is 15 amino acids long. Germline V gene sequence: CDR1 SGHVS, CDR2 FNYEAQ. The trim removed 5 bases at V and 0 bases at J, leaving 7 bases unmatched. CDR3 nucleotides: TGTGCCAGCAGCCCCCAGGCTAGCGGCTCCTACGAGCAGTACTTC. Translated: CASSPQASGSYEQYF. Based on the CDR3 plus reference TRBV7-6 and TRBJ2-7, the full variable domain is GAGVSQSPRYKVTKRGQDVALRCDPISGHVSLYWYRQALGQGPEFLTYFNYEAQQDKSGLPNDRFSAERPEGSISTLTIQRTEQRDSAMYRCASSPQASGSYEQYFGPGTRLTVT.

V and J are TRBV15 and TRBJ2-5; possibly TRBD1 for D (5 bases). The CDR3 is 13 amino acids. CDR1 and CDR2 from the germline V gene are LNHNV and YYDKDF (reference sequence). V dropped 5 bases and J dropped 3 bases, with 10 bases sitting between them. The CDR3 spells CATSYQGKETQYF. DNA for the CDR3: TGTGCCACCAGCTATCAGGGTAAAGAGACCCAGTACTTC. The full variable domain, with the rest looked up from reference TRBV15 and TRBJ2-5, is DAMVIQNPRYQVTQFGKPVTLSCSQTLNHNVMYWYQQKSSQAPKLLFHYYDKDFNNEADTPDNFQSRRPNTSFCFLDIRSPGLGDTAMYLCATSYQGKETQYFGPGTRLLVL.